These T cell receptor beta chains were read from a single sample in a study of shared clonotypes between healthy human individuals. Here immunoSEQ multiplex PCR was the method, and the copy in TCRdb shows in-frame clones only, minus some. The sample has millions of clones; about 95% are singletons. The sequenced sample consisted of naive CD8+ T cells sorted from blood. The receptors derive from a man younger than 30 in good health. Each CDR3 is given with its conserved first and last residue. A D gene is named only where the DNA matches it firmly. Clone size, where shown, is once, few, many, or a class for clones that have expanded.

d_call	v_call	clone_size	j_call	cdr3_nt	cdr3_aa
TRBD2	TRBV30	NA	TRBJ2-5	TGTGCCTGGAGTGTACGAGGACTAGCGGTCCAAGAGACCCAGTACTTC	CAWSVRGLAVQETQYF
NA	TRBV6-1	NA	TRBJ2-3	TGTGCCAGCAGTGTAGGGGAGGTGGGCACAGATACGCAGTATTTT	CASSVGEVGTDTQYF
NA	TRBV19	NA	TRBJ1-6	TGTGCCAGTAGTATCTTCCTGGGACCCGACCATAATTCACCCCTCCACTTT	CASSIFLGPDHNSPLHF
NA	TRBV30	NA	TRBJ1-2	TGTGCCGAGGAGGGTGGGAACTATGGCTACACCTTC	CAEEGGNYGYTF
NA	TRBV7-9	NA	TRBJ2-4	TGTGCCAGCAGCCCGCTTTTCGCGGGAGCCAAAAACATTCAGTACTTC	CASSPLFAGAKNIQYF
TRBD2	TRBV9	NA	TRBJ2-2	TGTGCCAGCAGCGTAGTATCCCTAGCGGGAGACACCGGGGAGCTGTTTTTT	CASSVVSLAGDTGELFF
NA	TRBV20-1	NA	TRBJ2-1	TGCAGTGCCATTGGGAATGAGCAGTTCTTC	CSAIGNEQFF
TRBD1	TRBV7-9	NA	TRBJ2-2	TGTGCCAGCAGCTCCAGGACAGGGGACACCGGGGAGCTGTTTTTT	CASSSRTGDTGELFF
NA	TRBV7-9	NA	TRBJ2-2	TGTGCCAGCTCCCCGCCTTGGACAGTGGCCACCGGGGAGCTGTTTTTT	CASSPPWTVATGELFF
NA	TRBV6-1	NA	TRBJ1-3	TGTGCCAGCAGTGAAGCCGACATGCTCTCTGGAAACACCATATATTTT	CASSEADMLSGNTIYF
NA	TRBV4-3	NA	TRBJ2-2	TGCGCCAGCAGCCTAGCATCCACCGGGGAGCTGTTTTTT	CASSLASTGELFF
TRBD2	TRBV6-5	NA	TRBJ2-3	TGTGCCAGCAGCTCTAGCGGGTTTAGCACAGATACGCAGTATTTT	CASSSSGFSTDTQYF
NA	TRBV30	NA	TRBJ2-7	TGTGCCTGGACCCGGTCGGCGGTGGGCTACGAGCAGTACTTC	CAWTRSAVGYEQYF
NA	TRBV9	NA	TRBJ2-1	TGTGCCAGCAGCGCCCCAAGACACAATGAGCAGTTCTTC	CASSAPRHNEQFF
NA	TRBV6-6	NA	TRBJ2-4	TGTGCCAGCAGTTACTCGCGGGACCGCAGAAACATTCAGTACTTC	CASSYSRDRRNIQYF
NA	TRBV4-3	NA	TRBJ1-5	TGCGCCAGCAGCCAAGATTGGACGGATAGCAATCAGCCCCAGCATTTT	CASSQDWTDSNQPQHF
NA	TRBV27	NA	TRBJ1-1	TGTGCCAGCAGTTATGTTTTTTACTCTGAAGCTTTCTTT	CASSYVFYSEAFF
NA	TRBV19	NA	TRBJ1-2	TGTGCCAGTACGAACCGGGCGGGCGAGGCTAACTATGGCTACACCTTC	CASTNRAGEANYGYTF
TRBD2	TRBV13	NA	TRBJ2-7	TGTGCCAGCAGCTTCCGACTAGCGGACTCCTACGAGCAGTACTTC	CASSFRLADSYEQYF
NA	TRBV14	NA	TRBJ2-7	TGTGCCAGCAGCCAGTTGGGACGGGGAGAGGACGAGCAGTACTTC	CASSQLGRGEDEQYF
NA	TRBV15	NA	TRBJ1-5	TGTGCCACCAGCAGTGAACTCTATAGCAATCAGCCCCAGCATTTT	CATSSELYSNQPQHF
TRBD1	TRBV5-8	NA	TRBJ1-5	TGTGCCAGCAGCTCCCAGGACAGGGGCAGCAATCAGCCCCAGCATTTT	CASSSQDRGSNQPQHF
NA	TRBV2	NA	TRBJ1-2	TGTGCCAGCAGTGAAGGCGGCAGACCTAGGGGCTACACCTTC	CASSEGGRPRGYTF
TRBD2	TRBV19	NA	TRBJ2-1	TGTGCCAGTAGTCGACTAGCGGGAACCTACAATGAGCAGTTCTTC	CASSRLAGTYNEQFF
NA	TRBV7-8	once	TRBJ1-5	TGTGCCAGCAGCTTCCTGTCCAGCGAACAGCCCCAGCATTTT	CASSFLSSEQPQHF
TRBD1	TRBV4-1	NA	TRBJ1-4	TGCGCCAGCAGCCAAGACTCATTGGACAGGGGGTCCGGGAATGAAAAACTGTTTTTT	CASSQDSLDRGSGNEKLFF
NA	TRBV6-1	NA	TRBJ2-5	TGTGCCAGCAGTGACGGTCTCGGGCTAGGAGAGACCCAGTACTTC	CASSDGLGLGETQYF
NA	TRBV5-6	NA	TRBJ2-2	TGTGCCAGCAGCTTGTTACCCGGGGAGCTGTTTTTT	CASSLLPGELFF
NA	TRBV19	NA	TRBJ1-1	TGTGCCAGTAGTATTGTGACGGGTGGGAACACTGAAGCTTTCTTT	CASSIVTGGNTEAFF
TRBD1	TRBV19	NA	TRBJ1-2	TGTGCCAGTACCCCGGGACAGGGCGGCTATGGCTACACCTTC	CASTPGQGGYGYTF
NA	TRBV11-2	once	TRBJ1-6	TGTGCCAGCAGCTTAGAAAGGGGGTTGGATTCACCCCTCCACTTT	CASSLERGLDSPLHF
NA	TRBV15	NA	TRBJ1-1	TGTGCCACCAGCAGACTATTACAGGGAATTGAAGCTTTCTTT	CATSRLLQGIEAFF
NA	TRBV6-5	NA	TRBJ1-6	TGTGCCAGCAGTGATGACGGGTATTCACCCCTCCACTTT	CASSDDGYSPLHF
TRBD1	TRBV7-8	NA	TRBJ2-7	TGTGCCAGCAGTCAGACTACGGGACAGACCTACGAGCAGTACTTC	CASSQTTGQTYEQYF
NA	TRBV5-6	NA	TRBJ2-5	TGTGCCAGCAGCTTATTTTCGGAGACCCAGTACTTC	CASSLFSETQYF
TRBD1	TRBV2	once	TRBJ2-7	TGTGCCAGCAGTTGGGACAGACTCTCCTACGAGCAGTACTTC	CASSWDRLSYEQYF
NA	TRBV2	NA	TRBJ1-4	TGTGCCAGCCTGGTCCGGGTTAATGAAAAACTGTTTTTT	CASLVRVNEKLFF
TRBD1	TRBV19	NA	TRBJ2-7	TGTGCCAGTAGTATAGGCCAGGGGGTTGCCTACGAGCAGTACTTC	CASSIGQGVAYEQYF
NA	TRBV2	NA	TRBJ2-7	TGTGCTAGCAGTGAAGTTTATTACCGTCCTTCCTACGAGCAGTACTTC	CASSEVYYRPSYEQYF
TRBD1	TRBV27	once	TRBJ1-1	TGTGCCAGCAGTTGGACAGGGGACACTGAAGCTTTCTTT	CASSWTGDTEAFF
NA	TRBV5-1	NA	TRBJ2-7	TGCGCCAGCAGCATCCGCGACTCCTACGAGCAGTACTTC	CASSIRDSYEQYF
NA	TRBV4-1	NA	TRBJ1-5	TGCGCCAGCAGCCTAGGGGTACAGAATCAGCCCCAGCATTTT	CASSLGVQNQPQHF
NA	TRBV4-2	NA	TRBJ1-2	TGTGCCAGCAGCCATGCGCAGGGGAACTATGGCTACACCTTC	CASSHAQGNYGYTF
NA	TRBV27	NA	TRBJ2-7	TGTGCCAGCAGTTTATTGGGGCAGTACGAGCAGTACTTC	CASSLLGQYEQYF
NA	TRBV5-6	NA	TRBJ2-6	TGTGCCAGCAGCTTGCGTCACTCTGGGGCCAACGTCCTGACTTTC	CASSLRHSGANVLTF
NA	TRBV13	NA	TRBJ1-1	TGTGCCAGCAGCTTAGGCTCAGGGTTGAACACTGAAGCTTTCTTT	CASSLGSGLNTEAFF
NA	TRBV6-5	NA	TRBJ2-7	TGTGCCAGCAGTTTGAGCCAGGCCTACGAGCAGTACTTC	CASSLSQAYEQYF
NA	TRBV28	NA	TRBJ2-7	TGTGCCAGCACCCCAACAGGAACTTATATCGGGCAGTACTTC	CASTPTGTYIGQYF